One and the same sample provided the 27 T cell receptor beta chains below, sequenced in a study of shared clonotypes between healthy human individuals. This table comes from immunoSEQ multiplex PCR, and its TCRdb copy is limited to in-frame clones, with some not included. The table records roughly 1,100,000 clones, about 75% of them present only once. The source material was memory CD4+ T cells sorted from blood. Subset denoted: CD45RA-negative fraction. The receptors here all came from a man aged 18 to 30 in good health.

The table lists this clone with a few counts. The CDR3 here is CASSEVVGMYTEAFF. CDR3 DNA: TGTGCCAGCAGTGAAGTTGTGGGGATGTACACTGAAGCTTTCTTT. The chain joins TRBV6-1 to TRBJ1-1; D not resolved. CDR1 is MNHNS and CDR2 is SASEGT in the germline V gene. The CDR3 extends over 15 amino acids. Trimming took 1 base from V and 3 from J, leaving 12 bases between them.

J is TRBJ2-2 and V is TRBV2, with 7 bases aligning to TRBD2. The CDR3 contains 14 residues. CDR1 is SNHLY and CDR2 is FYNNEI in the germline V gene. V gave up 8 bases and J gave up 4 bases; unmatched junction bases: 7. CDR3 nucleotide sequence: TGTGCCAGCGGGGGTACGGGAGGCACCGGGGAGCTGTTTTTT. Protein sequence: CASGGTGGTGELFF.

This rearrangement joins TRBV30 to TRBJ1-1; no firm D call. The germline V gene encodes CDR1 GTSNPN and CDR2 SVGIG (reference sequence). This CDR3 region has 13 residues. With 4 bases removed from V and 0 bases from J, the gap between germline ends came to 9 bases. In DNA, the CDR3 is TGTGCCTGGACAGTAAGGGTGAACACTGAAGCTTTCTTT. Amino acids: CAWTVRVNTEAFF. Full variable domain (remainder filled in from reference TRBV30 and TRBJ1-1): SQTIHQWPATLVQPVGSPLSLECTVEGTSNPNLYWYRQAAGRGLQLLFYSVGIGQISSEVPQNLSASRPQDRQFILSSKKLLLSDSGFYLCAWTVRVNTEAFFGQGTRLTVV.

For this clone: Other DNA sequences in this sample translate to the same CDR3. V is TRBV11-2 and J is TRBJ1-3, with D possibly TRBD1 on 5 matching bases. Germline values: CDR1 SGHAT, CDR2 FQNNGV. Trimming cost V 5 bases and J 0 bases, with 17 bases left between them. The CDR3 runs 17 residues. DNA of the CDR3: TGTGCCAGCAGCCTACTGGGACGTCCCCTCTCTGGAAACACCATATATTTT. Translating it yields CASSLLGRPLSGNTIYF.

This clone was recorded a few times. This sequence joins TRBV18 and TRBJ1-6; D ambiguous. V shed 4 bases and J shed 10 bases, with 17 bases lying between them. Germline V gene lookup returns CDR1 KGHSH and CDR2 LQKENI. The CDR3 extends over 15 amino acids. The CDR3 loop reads CASSQLEASRSPLHF. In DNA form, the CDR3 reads TGTGCCAGCTCACAGCTCGAGGCGAGCCGATCACCCCTCCACTTT. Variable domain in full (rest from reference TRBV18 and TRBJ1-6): NAGVMQNPRHLVRRRGQEARLRCSPMKGHSHVYWYRQLPEEGLKFMVYLQKENIIDESGMPKERFSAEFPKEGPSILRIQQVVRGDSAAYFCASSQLEASRSPLHFGNGTRLTVT.

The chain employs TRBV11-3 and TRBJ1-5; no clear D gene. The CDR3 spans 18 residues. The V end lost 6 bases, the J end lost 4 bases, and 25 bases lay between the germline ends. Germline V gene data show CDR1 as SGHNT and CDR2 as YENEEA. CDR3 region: CASSPATVQPKWNQPQHF. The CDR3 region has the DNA TGTGCCAGCAGTCCAGCCACCGTACAGCCAAAGTGGAATCAGCCCCAGCATTTT.

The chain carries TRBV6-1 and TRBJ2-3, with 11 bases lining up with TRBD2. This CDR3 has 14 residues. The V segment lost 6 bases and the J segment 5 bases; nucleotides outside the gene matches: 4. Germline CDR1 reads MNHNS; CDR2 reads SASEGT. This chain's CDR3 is CASRPGLAGDTQYF. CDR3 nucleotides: TGTGCCAGCAGGCCAGGACTAGCGGGAGATACGCAGTATTTT.

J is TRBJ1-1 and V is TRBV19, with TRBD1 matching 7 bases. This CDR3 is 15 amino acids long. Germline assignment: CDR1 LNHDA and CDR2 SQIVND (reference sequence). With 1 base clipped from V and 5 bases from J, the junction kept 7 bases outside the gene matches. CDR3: CASSIGQGWGTEAFF. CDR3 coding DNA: TGTGCCAGTAGTATAGGACAGGGTTGGGGAACTGAAGCTTTCTTT.

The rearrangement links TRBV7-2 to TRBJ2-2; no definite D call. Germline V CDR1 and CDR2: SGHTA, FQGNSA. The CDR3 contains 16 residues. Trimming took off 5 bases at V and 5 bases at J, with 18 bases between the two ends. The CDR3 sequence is CASSAPLGSGTGELFF. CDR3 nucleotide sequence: TGTGCCAGCAGCGCCCCACTGGGGTCCGGGACCGGGGAGCTGTTTTTT.

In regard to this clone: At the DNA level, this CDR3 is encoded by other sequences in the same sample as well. The CDR3 DNA reads TGTGCCAGTAGTATAGGCGGCCCCGGGGAGCTGTTTTTT. Its protein product is CASSIGGPGELFF. This sequence joins TRBV19 and TRBJ2-2; no firm D call. Germline V CDR1 and CDR2: LNHDA, SQIVND (reference sequence). The V end lost 1 base, the J end lost 6 bases, and 6 bases lay between the germline ends. This CDR3 has 13 residues.

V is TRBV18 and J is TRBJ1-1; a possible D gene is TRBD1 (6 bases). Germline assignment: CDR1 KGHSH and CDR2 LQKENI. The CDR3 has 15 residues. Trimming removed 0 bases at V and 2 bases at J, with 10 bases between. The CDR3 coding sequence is TGTGCCAGCTCACCACCAACAGGGCTAAACACTGAAGCTTTCTTT. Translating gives CASSPPTGLNTEAFF.

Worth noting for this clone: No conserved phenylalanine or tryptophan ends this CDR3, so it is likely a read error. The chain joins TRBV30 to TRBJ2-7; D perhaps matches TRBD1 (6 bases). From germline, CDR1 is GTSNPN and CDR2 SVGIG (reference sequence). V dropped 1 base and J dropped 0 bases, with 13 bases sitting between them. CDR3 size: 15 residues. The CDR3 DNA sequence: TGTGCCTGGAGTGGGGGGCGTCGGAGCTCCTACGAGCAGTACTCC. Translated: CAWSGGRRSSYEQYS.

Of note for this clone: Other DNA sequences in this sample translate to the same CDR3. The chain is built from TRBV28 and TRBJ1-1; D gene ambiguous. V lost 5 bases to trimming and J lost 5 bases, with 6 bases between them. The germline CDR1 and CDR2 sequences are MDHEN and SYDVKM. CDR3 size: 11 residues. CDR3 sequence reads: CASSLRTEAFF. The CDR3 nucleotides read TGTGCCAGCAGTCTGCGGACTGAAGCTTTCTTT. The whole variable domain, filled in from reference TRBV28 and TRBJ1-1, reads DVKVTQSSRYLVKRTGEKVFLECVQDMDHENMFWYRQDPGLGLRLIYFSYDVKMKEKGDIPEGYSVSREKKERFSLILESASTNQTSMYLCASSLRTEAFFGQGTRLTVV.

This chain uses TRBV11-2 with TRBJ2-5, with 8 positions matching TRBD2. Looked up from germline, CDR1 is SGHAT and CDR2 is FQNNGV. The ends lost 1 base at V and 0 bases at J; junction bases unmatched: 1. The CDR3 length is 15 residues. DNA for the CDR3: TGTGCCAGCAGCTTAGTAGCGGGGAACCAAGAGACCCAGTACTTC. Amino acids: CASSLVAGNQETQYF.

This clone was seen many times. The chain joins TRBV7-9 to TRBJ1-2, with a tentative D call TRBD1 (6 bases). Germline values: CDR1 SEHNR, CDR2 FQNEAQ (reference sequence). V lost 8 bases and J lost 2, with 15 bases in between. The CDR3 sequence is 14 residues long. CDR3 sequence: CASGTPTGNYGYTF. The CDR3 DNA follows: TGTGCCAGCGGCACCCCAACAGGGAACTATGGCTACACCTTC.

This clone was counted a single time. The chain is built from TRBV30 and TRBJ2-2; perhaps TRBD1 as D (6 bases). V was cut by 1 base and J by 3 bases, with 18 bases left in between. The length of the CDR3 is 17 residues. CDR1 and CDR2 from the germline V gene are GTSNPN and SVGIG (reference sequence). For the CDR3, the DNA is TGTGCCTGGAGTGCCCAGGGGCAGCGGCCGTACACCGGGGAGCTGTTTTTT. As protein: CAWSAQGQRPYTGELFF.

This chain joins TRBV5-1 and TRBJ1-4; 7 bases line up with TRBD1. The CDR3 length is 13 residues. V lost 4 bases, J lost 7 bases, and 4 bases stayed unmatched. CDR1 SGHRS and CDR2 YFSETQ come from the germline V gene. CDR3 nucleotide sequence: TGCGCCAGCAGCGGGACAGTAGGTGAAAAACTGTTTTTT. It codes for CASSGTVGEKLFF.

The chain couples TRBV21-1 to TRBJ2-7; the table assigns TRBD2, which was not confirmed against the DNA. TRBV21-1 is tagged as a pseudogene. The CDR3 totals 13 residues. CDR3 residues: CASSPRGPYEQYF. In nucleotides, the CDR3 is TGTGCCAGCAGCCCTCGAGGGCCCTACGAGCAGTACTTC.

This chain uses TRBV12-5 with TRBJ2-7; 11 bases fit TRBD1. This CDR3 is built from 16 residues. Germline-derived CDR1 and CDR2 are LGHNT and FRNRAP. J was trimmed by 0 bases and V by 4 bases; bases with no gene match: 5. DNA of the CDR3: TGTGCTAGTGGTTACCAAGGGACAGGGGGCTCCTACGAGCAGTACTTC. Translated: CASGYQGTGGSYEQYF.

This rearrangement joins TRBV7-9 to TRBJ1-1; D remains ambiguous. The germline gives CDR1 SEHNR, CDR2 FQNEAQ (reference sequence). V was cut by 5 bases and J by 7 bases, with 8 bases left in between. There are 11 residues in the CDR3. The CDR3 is CASSRQLEAFF. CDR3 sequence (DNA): TGTGCCAGCAGCAGACAACTTGAAGCTTTCTTT.

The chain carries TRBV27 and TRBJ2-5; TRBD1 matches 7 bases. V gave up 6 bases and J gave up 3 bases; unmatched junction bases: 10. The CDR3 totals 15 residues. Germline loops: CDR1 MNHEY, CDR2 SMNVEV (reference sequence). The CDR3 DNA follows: TGTGCCAGCAGCGGAACTCGACAGGGTAAAGAGACCCAGTACTTC. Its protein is CASSGTRQGKETQYF.

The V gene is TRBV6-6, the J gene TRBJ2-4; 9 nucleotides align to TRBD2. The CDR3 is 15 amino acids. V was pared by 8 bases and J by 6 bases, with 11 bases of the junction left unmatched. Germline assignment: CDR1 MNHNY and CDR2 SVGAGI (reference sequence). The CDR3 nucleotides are TGTGCCAGCGGTGACTGGGCGGGGGGGCGAAACATTCAGTACTTC. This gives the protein CASGDWAGGRNIQYF.

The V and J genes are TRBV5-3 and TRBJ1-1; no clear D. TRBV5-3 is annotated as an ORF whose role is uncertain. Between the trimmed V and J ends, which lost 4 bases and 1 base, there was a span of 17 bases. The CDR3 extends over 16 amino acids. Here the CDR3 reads CARSHIEGPKNTEAFF. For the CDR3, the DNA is TGTGCCAGAAGCCACATCGAAGGTCCCAAGAACACTGAAGCTTTCTTT.

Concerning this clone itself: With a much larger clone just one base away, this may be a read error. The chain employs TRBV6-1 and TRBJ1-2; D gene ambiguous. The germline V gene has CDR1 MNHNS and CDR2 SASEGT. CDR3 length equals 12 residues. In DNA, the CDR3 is TGTGCCATCAGTGACACTAACTATGGCTACACCTTC. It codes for CAISDTNYGYTF.

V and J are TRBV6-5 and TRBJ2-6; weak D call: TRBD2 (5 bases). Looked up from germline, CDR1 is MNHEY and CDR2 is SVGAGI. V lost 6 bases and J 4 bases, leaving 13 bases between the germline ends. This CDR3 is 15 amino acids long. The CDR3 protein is CASSTEGSGANVLTF. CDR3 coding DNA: TGTGCCAGCAGCACCGAGGGCTCAGGGGCCAACGTCCTGACTTTC.

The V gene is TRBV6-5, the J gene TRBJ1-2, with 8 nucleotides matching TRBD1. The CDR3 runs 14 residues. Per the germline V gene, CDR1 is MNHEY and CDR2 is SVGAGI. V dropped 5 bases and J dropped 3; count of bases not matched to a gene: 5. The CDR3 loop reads CASSVQTGDYGYTF. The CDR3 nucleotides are TGTGCCAGCAGTGTGCAGACAGGGGACTATGGCTACACCTTC.

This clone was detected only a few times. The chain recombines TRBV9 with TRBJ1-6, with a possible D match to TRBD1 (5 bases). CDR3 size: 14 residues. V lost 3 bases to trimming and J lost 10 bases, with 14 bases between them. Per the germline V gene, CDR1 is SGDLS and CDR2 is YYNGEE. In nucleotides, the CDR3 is TGTGCCAGCAGCGAGAGTGGAGGGGTCTCACCCCTCCACTTT. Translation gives CASSESGGVSPLHF.